What follows is one T cell receptor (beta chain) and its context. Its target antigen remains unknown. No base qualities exist here, and no much larger clone lies one base off it. The sample's treatment or condition label, decoded: roughly nine-day PBMC culture with coronavirus spike peptide pools or control peptides (ViraFEST assay). The ViraFEST assay was used in the study, in which antigen-specific T cells were expanded with peptide pools and expanded clonotypes were subsequently identified by TCR sequencing. Negative nucleocapsid antibody tests taken both before and after vaccination confirmed that the healthy vaccine recipients had no prior SARS-CoV-2 infection. Over 1.5 million PBMCs per well were cultured in IMDM with roughly 5% human AB serum and about 9.2 IU/ml IL-2, plus 10 ug/ml peptide pools. On days 3 and 7, half of the culture medium was replaced with fresh IL-2-containing medium. After less than 12 days of culture, CD4+ T cells were isolated by negative selection using the EasySep CD4+ T cell isolation kit. Ficoll-Paque Plus gradient centrifugation was used to isolate PBMCs from whole blood, and the isolated PBMCs were then either used fresh or cryopreserved at -140C. Triplicate wells were generally used for each culture condition.

The data belong to a study of vaccination and CD4 T cells after COVID-19 (dated by TCRdb to about 2022). Turning to the overall study: In the convalescent cohort there were six males and four females, among whom were two Hispanic individuals, seven Caucasians, two Asians and one multiracial person. Post-COVID blood samples from convalescent patients were collected a median of around 100 days after diagnosis, with a range of roughly 35 to 161 days. In control cultures, a CEFX viral epitope pool was used as positive control, an HIV-1 Nef peptide pool was used as negative control, or no peptide was added. In under twelve COVID-19 convalescent patients and 4 infection-naive healthy vaccine recipients, researchers compared the spike-specific CD4+ TCR repertoire from before mRNA vaccination with the repertoire from after. For stimulating the cultures, overlapping spike peptide pools were used, derived from SARS-CoV-2 as well as from the common cold coronaviruses HCoV-NL63, HCoV-OC43 and HCoV-229E. Post-vaccine blood samples were taken a median of roughly 72 days after the second vaccine dose, with a range of 14 to 241 days. Each participant got two doses of either the Pfizer-BioNTech BNT162b2 vaccine (n=8) or the Moderna mRNA-1273 vaccine (n=2).

V loses 0 bases at its end and J loses 11 bases; junction bases beyond the gene matches: 16. The germline V gene (reference sequence) specifies SEHNR as CDR1 and FQNEAQ as CDR2. The CDR3 starts with the cysteine, ends with the phenylalanine, and has 17 residues. The entry retains the CDR3 DNA only, 51 bases that are in frame from base 1. Libraries were made using PCR. At the Johns Hopkins FTIC core, DNA from the cultured CD4+ T cells underwent TCR sequencing with the Oncomine TCR Beta short-read assay. Genomic DNA was extracted from the cultured CD4+ T cells with the QIAamp micro DNA kit. Oncomine TCR Beta libraries from cultured CD4+ T cells were pooled with unique dual indexes and sequenced on an Illumina iSeq 100. In the paper's pipeline: Non-productive sequences were filtered out, and CDR3s that did not start with C, did not end with F or W, or were shorter than 7 amino acids were discarded. Antigen-specific clonotypes were identified with the MANAFEST web application by comparing peptide-stimulated wells with reference and other culture wells. Positive clones required FDR below 0.05, an odds ratio above 5, and productive frequency above 0.1% in at least two of three replicate wells. A clonotype counted as cross-reactive if it showed significant expansion both in the SARS-CoV-2 spike wells and in at least one common cold coronavirus spike condition. Levenshtein distances (stringdist) and unrooted phylogenetic trees (ape) in R version 3.6.1 were used to assess CDR3 homology. Starting from the raw public reads, TCRdb applied fastp trimming at Q25, assembled clones with MiXCR and retained in-frame beta chains. One record per CDR3 amino acid sequence lists the most common genes and DNA. The V and J calls and clone size are TCRdb's, not the authors'. The sample data list some 25,000 distinct CDR3 sequences, and roughly 60% of these were observed just once. Around 16% of the sample goes to the ten largest clones.

Overall results and qualifications from the work: The study included relatively few convalescent patients and did not analyze early timepoints after natural infection. Although the median number of SARS-CoV-2-reactive clonotypes went up from fewer than 25 after infection to more than 30 after vaccination, the increase was not significant. Among the post-vaccine SARS-CoV-2-reactive clones in convalescent patients, a median 86.3% showed up only after vaccination, which suggests vaccine-specific priming. Of the vaccine-specific clones found in convalescent patients, nearly all (304 of 307) were mono-reactive for SARS-CoV-2 spike instead of being cross-reactive with common cold coronaviruses.

Material: CD4+ T cells from blood, cultured in vitro, obtained after SARS-CoV-2 vaccination. The sequence is built from TRBV7-9 and TRBJ2-1, and 7 junctional nucleotides match TRBD2. The receptor was isolated from a human donor who received a COVID-19 vaccine. CDR3 protein: CASSLAGRAGLVIKQFF. The DNA is as follows: TGTGCCAGCAGCTTAGCGGGTCGAGCGGGGCTAGTCATTAAGCAGTTCTTC.